The next 26 T cell receptor beta chains were all read from a single sample in a study of T cell repertoires in cytomegalovirus infection. TCRdb passed the reads through MiXCR, listing each CDR3 protein once. Of about 330,000 distinct CDR3 sequences detected, roughly 34% appear once; the ten largest clones hold roughly 12%. These TCRs' antigens remain unknown. The sample here was cultured PBMCs, taken from culture after CMV antigen stimulation. All receptors come from a human donor in good health (CMV status not recorded). Some clones in this sample may be carry-over from other donors' samples.

This clonotype was seen many times. The J gene is TRBJ2-7, the V gene TRBV28, with D hard to call. Germline V gene sequence: CDR1 MDHEN, CDR2 SYDVKM. The V end was cut by 4 bases, the J end by 5 bases, with 18 bases between. This CDR3 comprises 15 residues. This CDR3 reads CASSSSLLTVHEQYF. CDR3 DNA: TGTGCCAGCAGTTCCTCGCTTCTGACGGTTCACGAGCAGTACTTC.

Ten or more counts support this clonotype. The CDR3 loop reads CASSQGTSGSSTQYF. CDR3 coding DNA: TGTGCCAGCAGCCAAGGGACTAGCGGGAGTAGCACGCAGTATTTT. This chain links TRBV12-3 or TRBV12-4 with TRBJ2-3, with TRBD2 identical over 14 bases. Germline trimming cut 6 bases from V and 9 bases from J; bases unmatched to any gene: 8. This CDR3 is 15 amino acids long.

The rearrangement links TRBV19 to TRBJ1-2; 9 positions match TRBD1. The J segment lost 6 bases and the V segment lost 3 bases, leaving 2 bases of the junction unmatched. Germline values: CDR1 LNHDA, CDR2 SQIVND (reference sequence). CDR3 size: 13 residues. This CDR3 is CASSIRDRDGYTF. The CDR3 DNA sequence: TGTGCCAGTAGTATCAGGGACAGGGATGGCTACACCTTC. Using reference TRBV19 and TRBJ1-2 for the parts outside the CDR3, the full variable domain is DGGITQSPKYLFRKEGQNVTLSCEQNLNHDAMYWYRQDPGQGLRLIYYSQIVNDFQKGDIAEGYSVSREKKESFPLTVTSAQKNPTAFYLCASSIRDRDGYTFGSGTRLTVV.

The chain is built from TRBV6-2 or TRBV6-3 and TRBJ2-5; 10 bases agree with TRBD1. CDR1 is MNHEY, CDR2 SVGEGT, per germline. Trimming removed 5 bases from V and 4 bases from J; junction bases left unmatched: 7. CDR3 size: 15 residues. CDR3 sequence reads: CASSLGTGEGETQYF. CDR3 in DNA: TGTGCCAGCAGTCTCGGGACAGGGGAGGGAGAGACCCAGTACTTC.

The J gene is TRBJ2-1, the V gene TRBV11-2; 9 nucleotides align to TRBD2. There are 15 residues in the CDR3. The germline V gene has CDR1 SGHAT and CDR2 FQNNGV. V lost 5 bases and J lost 7; bases outside the gene matches: 9. The CDR3 coding sequence is TGTGCCAGCAGCCCGTGGGGCGGGAGGGCTAATGAGCAGTTCTTC. It codes for CASSPWGGRANEQFF.

This clonotype was seen more than once but under ten times. The V gene is TRBV6-1, the J gene TRBJ2-2; no clear D. Germline lookup yields CDR1 MNHNS and CDR2 SASEGT. V was pared by 8 bases and J by 1 base, with 17 bases between. This CDR3 has 16 amino acids. The CDR3 DNA is TGTGCCAGCCTCCAATACAGAGACTTGAACACCGGGGAGCTGTTTTTT. Protein product: CASLQYRDLNTGELFF.

This clonotype was found many times. The chain combines TRBV2 with TRBJ2-3; no reliable D call. Trimming took off 7 bases at V and 2 bases at J, with 13 bases between the two ends. The V gene's germline CDR1 is SNHLY and CDR2 FYNNEI. The CDR3 sequence is 14 residues long. CDR3 region: CASNHRQATDTQYF. The DNA for the CDR3 is TGTGCCAGCAACCACCGCCAAGCCACAGATACGCAGTATTTT.

A few counts support this clonotype. V is TRBV7-2 and J is TRBJ1-5; 7 nucleotides align to TRBD1. This CDR3 is built from 16 residues. J gave up 2 bases and V 5 bases, and 9 bases lay outside the gene matches. Looked up from germline, CDR1 is SGHTA and CDR2 is FQGNSA. The CDR3: CASSPNFTGGNQPQHF. CDR3 nucleotide sequence: TGTGCCAGCAGCCCCAACTTTACAGGGGGCAATCAGCCCCAGCATTTT.

This clonotype was found a few times. The V gene is TRBV6-6, the J gene TRBJ2-7; D ambiguous. The V end lost 3 bases, the J end lost 3 bases, and 6 bases lay between the germline ends. This CDR3 spans 12 amino acids. CDR1 is MNHNY, CDR2 SVGAGI, per germline (reference sequence). The CDR3 nucleotides read TGTGCCAGCAGTTATGGGATCTACGAGCAGTACGTC. Translation gives CASSYGIYEQYV.

This clonotype was counted only a few times. The chain joins TRBV27 to TRBJ1-2; 10 nucleotides agree with TRBD1. V lost 3 bases and J lost 4; bases outside the gene matches: 5. The CDR3 runs to 15 residues. Looked up from germline, CDR1 is MNHEY and CDR2 is SMNVEV (reference sequence). CDR3 coding DNA: TGTGCCAGCAGTTTTGACAGGGGGCGCGGCTATGGCTACACCTTC. It translates to CASSFDRGRGYGYTF.

The chain is built from TRBV20-1 and TRBJ2-3; 9 nucleotides line up with TRBD2. Germline values: CDR1 DFQATT, CDR2 SNEGSKA (reference sequence). The CDR3 spans 15 residues. The V gene end was trimmed by 3 bases and the J gene end by 1 base; junction bases not matched to a gene: 5. The CDR3 DNA follows: TGCAGTGCTAGTTACCCTAGCGGGGGCACAGATACGCAGTATTTT. Amino acids: CSASYPSGGTDTQYF.

The chain carries TRBV29-1 and TRBJ1-1, with D tentatively TRBD1 (5 bases). V lost 5 bases, J lost 1 base, and 5 bases lay in between. The CDR3 has 11 amino acids. CDR1 and CDR2 from the germline V gene are SQVTM and ANQGSEA. The CDR3 sequence: CSVQGNTEAFF. For the CDR3, the DNA is TGCAGCGTTCAGGGGAACACTGAAGCTTTCTTT. Full variable domain (outside the CDR3, taken from reference TRBV29-1 and TRBJ1-1): SAVISQKPSRDICQRGTSLTIQCQVDSQVTMMFWYRQQPGQSLTLIATANQGSEATYESGFVIDKFPISRPNLTFSTLTVSNMSPEDSSIYLCSVQGNTEAFFGQGTRLTVV.

The chain links TRBV28 to TRBJ2-7; TRBD2 aligns across 10 bases. The CDR3 extends over 15 amino acids. V lost 5 bases to trimming and J lost 2 bases; unmatched junction nucleotides: 6. Per germline, CDR1 MDHEN and CDR2 SYDVKM. This CDR3 is CASSTSLAGTYEQYF. DNA of the CDR3: TGTGCCAGCAGTACTTCACTAGCGGGAACCTACGAGCAGTACTTC.

This clonotype was observed a handful of times. The genes are TRBV28 and TRBJ2-3, with D perhaps matching TRBD1 (6 bases). Per germline, CDR1 MDHEN and CDR2 SYDVKM. This CDR3 comprises 16 residues. Trimming shortened V by 3 bases and J by 4 bases, and 17 bases separated the two germline ends. The CDR3: CASSFVSGAGADTQYF. In DNA, the CDR3 is TGTGCCAGCAGTTTTGTCTCAGGGGCGGGTGCAGATACGCAGTATTTT.

This clonotype appeared a few times. The CDR3 sequence is CASSPTRQTRKQTQYF. CDR3 sequence (DNA): TGTGCCAGCAGCCCGACCCGGCAAACCCGAAAGCAGACCCAGTACTTC. This chain connects TRBV7-2 to TRBJ2-5; D is uncertain. V was trimmed by 5 bases and J by 6 bases, leaving 22 bases between them. The germline CDR1 and CDR2 sequences are SGHTA and FQGNSA. This CDR3 is 16 amino acids long.

The V and J genes are TRBV7-2 and TRBJ2-1; D is tentatively TRBD1 or TRBD2 (5 bases each). Germline CDR1 SGHTA, CDR2 FQGNSA. The CDR3 is 13 amino acids. Trimming shortened V by 2 bases and J by 7 bases, and 9 bases separated the two germline ends. The CDR3 DNA is TGTGCCAGCAGCTTAATCAGGGAGAATGAGCAGTTCTTC. This sequence encodes CASSLIRENEQFF.

This chain uses TRBV7-6 with TRBJ2-2; no clear D. Germline values: CDR1 SGHVS, CDR2 FNYEAQ. The CDR3 is 15 residues long. Trimming removed 0 bases from V and 9 bases from J, with 14 bases in between. The CDR3 bases are TGTGCCAGCAGCTTAGCGGGATTCGGCTCCCGGGAGCTGTTTTTT. Translation gives CASSLAGFGSRELFF. Together with reference TRBV7-6 and TRBJ2-2, the CDR3 gives the full variable domain: GAGVSQSPRYKVTKRGQDVALRCDPISGHVSLYWYRQALGQGPEFLTYFNYEAQQDKSGLPNDRFSAERPEGSISTLTIQRTEQRDSAMYRCASSLAGFGSRELFFGEGSRLTVL.

This clonotype was seen ten or more times. This rearrangement joins TRBV7-2 to TRBJ2-1; no definite D call. Trimming pared 5 bases from V and 3 bases from J, leaving 11 bases between. In germline, CDR1 is SGHTA, CDR2 FQGNSA. This CDR3 is 14 amino acids long. The chain's CDR3 is CASSPPGGYNEQFF. CDR3 bases: TGTGCCAGCAGCCCGCCCGGCGGCTACAATGAGCAGTTCTTC.

V usage is TRBV4-1 and J usage is TRBJ2-5, with TRBD2 matching over 9 bases. J lost 7 bases, V lost 1 base, and 1 base had no gene match. This CDR3 region has 13 residues. CDR1 is MGHRA and CDR2 is YSYEKL in the germline V gene. This CDR3 reads CASSQVSGRTQYF. The CDR3 DNA follows: TGCGCCAGCAGCCAAGTTAGCGGGAGGACCCAGTACTTC.

This clonotype turned up a few times. The chain recombines TRBV7-2 with TRBJ2-7; D possibly corresponds to TRBD1 (5 bases). V was cut by 2 bases and J by 0 bases, with 8 bases left in between. CDR1 SGHTA and CDR2 FQGNSA come from the germline V gene. The CDR3 has 14 residues. The CDR3 loop is CASSLTQGSYEQYF. CDR3 DNA: TGTGCCAGCAGCTTAACGCAGGGCTCCTACGAGCAGTACTTC.

The V call is TRBV3-1, the J call TRBJ2-3; D not resolved. The germline V gene has CDR1 LGHDT and CDR2 YNNKEL (reference sequence). This CDR3 comprises 13 residues. V was pared by 4 bases and J by 4 bases, with 9 bases between. The CDR3 protein is CASSRLISDTQYF. CDR3 bases: TGTGCCAGCAGCCGACTGATCTCAGATACGCAGTATTTT.

The J gene is TRBJ2-1, the V gene TRBV12-3 or TRBV12-4; 8 nucleotides match TRBD2. The CDR3 length is 18 residues. V lost 6 bases to trimming and J lost 2 bases; unmatched junction nucleotides: 15. This chain's CDR3 is CASRFGLAAQIAYNEQFF. The CDR3 DNA reads as TGTGCCAGCAGATTCGGACTAGCTGCCCAGATTGCCTACAATGAGCAGTTCTTC.

The V call is TRBV11-3, the J call TRBJ2-2; TRBD1 is a possible D gene (5 bases). The CDR3 is 13 residues long. The germline V gene has CDR1 SGHNT and CDR2 YENEEA. V lost 3 bases and J 4 bases, leaving 6 bases between the germline ends. As DNA, the CDR3 is TGTGCCAGCAGCTTCGACAGCACCGGGGAGCTGTTTTTT. Protein product: CASSFDSTGELFF.

This clonotype was seen only a few times. The V call is TRBV4-3, the J call TRBJ2-7; D is unresolved. The germline V gene encodes CDR1 LGHNA and CDR2 YSLEER. With 2 bases removed from V and 7 bases from J, the gap between germline ends came to 12 bases. The CDR3 has 13 residues. For the CDR3, the DNA is TGCGCCAGCAGCCAAAGTTCAGCGAGAGAGCAGTACTTC. This gives the protein CASSQSSAREQYF.

This clonotype was seen a single time. This chain joins TRBV7-6 and TRBJ2-7; a possible D gene is TRBD2 (5 bases). V was pared by 5 bases and J by 5 bases, with 10 bases between. Germline V lookup: CDR1 SGHVS, CDR2 FNYEAQ. The CDR3 sequence is 12 residues long. The CDR3, as DNA: TGTGCCAGCAGCCTCTGGAGGAACGAGCAGTACGTC. Its protein is CASSLWRNEQYV.

This chain uses TRBV28 with TRBJ2-5; 9 positions agree with TRBD2. This CDR3 has 16 residues. Germline V gives CDR1 MDHEN, CDR2 SYDVKM. V was clipped by 7 bases and J by 5 bases; unmatched bases: 14. Here the CDR3 reads CASTLVRGLAFETQYF. The CDR3 DNA reads as TGTGCCAGCACCCTGGTCCGAGGACTAGCGTTCGAGACCCAGTACTTC. The whole variable domain, remainder taken from reference TRBV28 and TRBJ2-5, is DVKVTQSSRYLVKRTGEKVFLECVQDMDHENMFWYRQDPGLGLRLIYFSYDVKMKEKGDIPEGYSVSREKKERFSLILESASTNQTSMYLCASTLVRGLAFETQYFGPGTRLLVL.